The 4 T cell receptor beta chains below were found in one sample sequenced in a study of Graves' ophthalmopathy and Graves' hyperthyroidism. TCR beta CDR3 amplification used RNA transcripts. RT-PCR was first run with HTBI primers, then multiplex PCR in a second round. TCRdb re-called the multiplex PCR reads through MiXCR, storing one row per CDR3 protein. The sample lists approximately 1.2 million distinct CDR3 sequences, 35% to 40% occurring once. The sample comprised peripheral blood or thyroid tissue (not recorded which). All receptors derive from an adult man with Graves' hyperthyroidism.

CDR3 loop: CASSLTGISSGNTIYF. For the CDR3, the DNA is TGTGCCAGCAGTCTGACAGGGATCAGCTCTGGAAACACCATATATTTT. This chain uses TRBV6-5 with TRBJ1-3; 7 bases line up with TRBD1. With 5 bases clipped from V and 0 bases from J, the junction kept 7 bases outside the gene matches. Germline loops: CDR1 MNHEY, CDR2 SVGAGI. The CDR3 length is 16 residues.

To note about this clonotype: At one of its ends the junction is not consistent with the germline gene, which may arise from a read error. The chain couples TRBV7-3 to TRBJ2-7; D unclear. From germline, CDR1 is SGHTA and CDR2 FQGTGA. The CDR3 has 13 residues. The CDR3 DNA reads TGTGCCAGCAGCTTAGATTACAGCTACGAGGAGTACTTC. It yields the protein CASSLDYSYEEYF.

The chain links TRBV7-9 to TRBJ2-7, with 9 bases that match TRBD2. The CDR3 is made up of 15 amino acids. V was clipped by 5 bases and J by 4 bases; unmatched bases: 9. Germline V CDR1 and CDR2: SEHNR, FQNEAQ (reference sequence). The CDR3 DNA sequence: TGTGCCAGCAGCCCCGTGCGGACTAGCGTTTACGAGCAGTACTTC. It codes for CASSPVRTSVYEQYF.

The rearrangement uses TRBV29-1 and TRBJ2-3; 11 positions agree with TRBD1. V shed 7 bases, J shed 6 bases, and the junction held 15 bases outside the gene matches. The CDR3 consists of 16 residues. In germline, CDR1 is SQVTM, CDR2 ANQGSEA. The CDR3 sequence is CSGTGATGTGGDTQYF. Written as DNA, the CDR3 is TGCAGCGGGACCGGGGCGACCGGGACAGGGGGTGATACGCAGTATTTT.